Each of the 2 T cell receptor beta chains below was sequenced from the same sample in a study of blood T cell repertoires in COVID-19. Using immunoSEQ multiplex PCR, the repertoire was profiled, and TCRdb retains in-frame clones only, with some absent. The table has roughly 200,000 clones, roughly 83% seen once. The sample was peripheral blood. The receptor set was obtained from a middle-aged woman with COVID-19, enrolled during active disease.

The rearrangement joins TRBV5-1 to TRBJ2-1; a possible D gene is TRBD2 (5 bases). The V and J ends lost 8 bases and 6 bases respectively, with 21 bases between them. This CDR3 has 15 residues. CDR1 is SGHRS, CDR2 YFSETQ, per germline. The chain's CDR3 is CASHGVSGSGNEQFF. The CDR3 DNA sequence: TGCGCCAGTCACGGAGTATCGGGGTCTGGCAATGAGCAGTTCTTC.

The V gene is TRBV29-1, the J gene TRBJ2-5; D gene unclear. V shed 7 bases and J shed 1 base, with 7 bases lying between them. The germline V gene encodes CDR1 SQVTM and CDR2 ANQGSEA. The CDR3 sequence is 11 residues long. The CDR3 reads CSGGTQETQYF. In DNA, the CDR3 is TGCAGCGGTGGCACCCAAGAGACCCAGTACTTC. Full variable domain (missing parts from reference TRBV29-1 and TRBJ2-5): SAVISQKPSRDICQRGTSLTIQCQVDSQVTMMFWYRQQPGQSLTLIATANQGSEATYESGFVIDKFPISRPNLTFSTLTVSNMSPEDSSIYLCSGGTQETQYFGPGTRLLVL.